These 16 T cell receptor beta chains were sequenced from one sample in a study of early T cells in non-severe SARS-CoV-2 infection. TCRdb independently ran MiXCR on the 5' RACE reads; one entry per CDR3 protein. The sample holds tens of thousands of distinct CDR3 sequences, less than 15% seen once. The sample taken for sequencing was whole blood. Every receptor here comes from an adult who was a healthcare worker with PCR-confirmed SARS-CoV-2 infection or an uninfected control (not recorded which).

This clonotype was detected many times. This chain connects TRBV7-8 to TRBJ1-1, with 7 nucleotides matching TRBD1. CDR3 length: 14 residues. CDR1 and CDR2 (germline): SGHVS, FQNEAQ. The trim removed 3 bases at V and 1 base at J, leaving 2 bases unmatched. In nucleotides, the CDR3 is TGTGCCAGCAGCTTGGGGACAGCGAACACTGAAGCTTTCTTT. Protein product: CASSLGTANTEAFF.

This clonotype was seen repeatedly, ten times or more. The V gene is TRBV6-1, the J gene TRBJ2-7, with unresolved D. This CDR3 has 16 amino acids. In germline, CDR1 is MNHNS, CDR2 SASEGT. V lost 6 bases and J lost 5, with 23 bases in between. This chain's CDR3 is CASSFLGRVVPDEQYF. The CDR3 DNA reads TGTGCCAGCAGCTTCCTAGGTCGTGTGGTCCCTGACGAGCAGTACTTC.

Turning to this clonotype: One base away lies a much larger clone, so this may be a sequencing read error. The V and J genes are TRBV6-1 and TRBJ1-5; no clear D. The germline CDR1 and CDR2 sequences are MNHNS and SASEGT. The CDR3 totals 15 residues. CDR3 residues: CVSTEGYMGNQPQHF. In nucleotides, the CDR3 is TGTGTCAGCACCGAAGGTTATATGGGCAATCAGCCCCAGCATTTT.

This clonotype was seen repeatedly, ten times or more. The chain joins TRBV7-2 to TRBJ2-7; D uncertain. The CDR3 extends over 12 amino acids. Between the trimmed V and J ends, which lost 5 bases and 3 bases, there was a span of 8 bases. From germline, CDR1 is SGHTA and CDR2 FQGNSA. CDR3 coding DNA: TGTGCCAGCAGCGAACATAACTACGAGCAGTACTTC. This gives the protein CASSEHNYEQYF. Supplemented by reference TRBV7-2 and TRBJ2-7, the full variable domain reads GAGVSQSPSNKVTEKGKDVELRCDPISGHTALYWYRQSLGQGLEFLIYFQGNSAPDKSGLPSDRFSAERTGGSVSTLTIQRTQQEDSAVYLCASSEHNYEQYFGPGTRLTVT.

This clonotype has ten or more counts. The gene calls are TRBV6-1 and TRBJ2-5, with TRBD1 matching 8 bases. J was trimmed by 2 bases and V by 10 bases; bases with no gene match: 6. The CDR3 consists of 13 residues. CDR1 is MNHNS and CDR2 is SASEGT in the germline V gene. The CDR3 nucleotides read TGTGCCACCGGGACAGGAGATCAAGAGACCCAGTACTTC. Protein: CATGTGDQETQYF.

V gene TRBV5-1 combines with J gene TRBJ1-1, with D perhaps TRBD1 (5 bases). The CDR3 is 15 amino acids. V lost 3 bases to trimming and J lost 1 base, with 13 bases between them. Germline V gives CDR1 SGHRS, CDR2 YFSETQ. CDR3 nucleotides: TGCGCCAGCAGCTCCCACGGTGGACAGAACACTGAAGCTTTCTTT. Translating it yields CASSSHGGQNTEAFF.

The chain combines TRBV5-1 with TRBJ1-1; 8 bases match TRBD1. CDR1 and CDR2 (germline): SGHRS, YFSETQ. The CDR3 is made up of 15 amino acids. The J segment lost 1 base and the V segment lost 4 bases, leaving 6 bases of the junction unmatched. CDR3 nucleotides: TGCGCCAGCAGCCGCCAGGGGGCGGAGAACACTGAAGCTTTCTTT. It codes for CASSRQGAENTEAFF.

This clonotype was observed at least ten times. This CDR3 is CASSPAGENEQYF. The CDR3 DNA reads as TGTGCCAGCTCACCGGCGGGAGAAAACGAGCAGTACTTC. J is TRBJ2-7 and V is TRBV18; 7 bases are shared with TRBD2. Germline lookup yields CDR1 KGHSH and CDR2 LQKENI. There are 13 residues in the CDR3. V lost 3 bases to trimming and J lost 5 bases; unmatched junction nucleotides: 4.

This clonotype was observed a few times. This chain connects TRBV7-9 to TRBJ2-1; weak D call: TRBD2 (6 bases). V lost 6 bases, J lost 6 bases, and 15 bases lay in between. The CDR3 length is 14 residues. CDR1 and CDR2 (germline): SEHNR, FQNEAQ (reference sequence). The CDR3: CASSPGTPSNEQFF. CDR3 DNA sequence: TGTGCCAGCAGTCCCGGGACTCCGTCCAATGAGCAGTTCTTC.

This chain connects TRBV7-9 to TRBJ1-1; D is perhaps TRBD1 (5 bases). The germline CDR1 and CDR2 sequences are SEHNR and FQNEAQ (reference sequence). CDR3 size: 14 residues. V lost 5 bases and J 4 bases, leaving 14 bases between the germline ends. The CDR3 DNA sequence: TGTGCCAGCAGCCCGCCCCAGGGTTTCACTGAAGCTTTCTTT. Its translation is CASSPPQGFTEAFF.

This clonotype was counted only a few times. The rearrangement links TRBV11-3 to TRBJ2-2; D might be TRBD1 (5 bases). Germline lookup yields CDR1 SGHNT and CDR2 YENEEA. The CDR3 covers 15 residues. Trimming left V 1 base short and J 5 bases short, with 11 bases between. The CDR3 DNA follows: TGTGCCAGCAGCTTAGGCCAGGGTCGTACCGGGGAGCTGTTTTTT. Protein sequence: CASSLGQGRTGELFF.

There are many counts of this clonotype. The chain joins TRBV20-1 to TRBJ1-2; D uncertain. Germline V gives CDR1 DFQATT, CDR2 SNEGSKA (reference sequence). This CDR3 is 12 amino acids long. V was clipped by 3 bases and J by 1 base, with 6 bases between them. This CDR3 is CSASDINYGYTF. CDR3 coding DNA: TGCAGTGCTAGCGATATTAACTATGGCTACACCTTC.

The sample holds many counts of this clonotype. The chain links TRBV5-1 to TRBJ2-1; 8 positions agree with TRBD1. Germline values: CDR1 SGHRS, CDR2 YFSETQ. The CDR3 totals 15 residues. The trim removed 4 bases at V and 1 base at J, leaving 4 bases unmatched. The CDR3 sequence: CASSRTGRSYNEQFF. The CDR3 DNA reads as TGCGCCAGCAGCCGGACAGGGCGATCCTACAATGAGCAGTTCTTC.

This clonotype was detected ten times or more. The chain carries TRBV7-9 and TRBJ2-2; D may be TRBD1 (5 bases). Per the germline V gene, CDR1 is SEHNR and CDR2 is FQNEAQ (reference sequence). The length of the CDR3 is 16 residues. V was pared by 0 bases and J by 7 bases, with 15 bases between. CDR3 sequence: CASSLAARAFGGELFF. The CDR3 nucleotides are TGTGCCAGCAGCTTAGCGGCCAGGGCCTTCGGCGGGGAGCTGTTTTTT.

This sequence joins TRBV6-1 and TRBJ2-1, with 8 nucleotides matching TRBD2. The ends lost 5 bases at V and 4 bases at J; junction bases unmatched: 7. CDR3 size: 15 residues. Germline V gene data show CDR1 as MNHNS and CDR2 as SASEGT. CDR3 DNA: TGTGCCAGCAGTATGGAGCGGGAGATTTACAATGAGCAGTTCTTC. Its translation is CASSMEREIYNEQFF.

This clonotype showed up many times. The rearrangement links TRBV6-1 to TRBJ1-5, with D hard to call. Trimming took off 0 bases at V and 4 bases at J, with 4 bases between the two ends. From germline, CDR1 is MNHNS and CDR2 SASEGT. The CDR3 contains 13 residues. CDR3 sequence (DNA): TGTGCCAGCAGTGAAGCCTTTAATCAGCCCCAGCATTTT. Translating it yields CASSEAFNQPQHF.